The clone carrying this T cell receptor (beta chain) occurred a few times. This sample stems from a study of T cell clones after liver transplantation. Using immunoSEQ multiplex PCR, the repertoire was profiled, and TCRdb retains in-frame clones only, with some absent. The sample contains about 11,000 clones, 71% of which appear only once. V was clipped by 0 bases and J by 7 bases, with 9 bases between them. Germline CDR1 and CDR2: SQVTM and ANQGSEA. This CDR3 region has 12 residues. The gene calls are TRBV29-1 and TRBJ1-2, with no clear D. The starting material was CD4+ T cells from blood, obtained about 31 months after liver transplant. This sequence was found in a human patient who received a liver transplant. T cells may partly derive from the graft donor. The CDR3 here is CSVEDGGTGYTF. The CDR3 nucleotides are TGCAGCGTTGAAGACGGAGGTACTGGCTACACCTTC.